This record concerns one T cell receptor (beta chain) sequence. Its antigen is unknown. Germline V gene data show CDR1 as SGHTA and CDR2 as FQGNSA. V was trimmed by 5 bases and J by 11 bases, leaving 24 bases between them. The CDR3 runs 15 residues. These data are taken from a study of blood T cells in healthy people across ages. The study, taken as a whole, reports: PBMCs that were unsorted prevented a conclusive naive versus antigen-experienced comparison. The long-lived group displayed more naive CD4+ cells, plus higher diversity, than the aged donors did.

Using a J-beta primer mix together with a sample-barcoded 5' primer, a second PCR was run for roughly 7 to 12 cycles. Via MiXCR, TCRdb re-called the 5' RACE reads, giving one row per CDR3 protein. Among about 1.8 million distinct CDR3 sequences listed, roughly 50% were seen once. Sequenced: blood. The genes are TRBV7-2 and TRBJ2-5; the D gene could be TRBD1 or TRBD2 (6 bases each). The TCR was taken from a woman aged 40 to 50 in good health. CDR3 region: CASSKGGPTYNEQYF. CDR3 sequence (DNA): TGTGCCAGCAGCAAAGGGGGGCCCACCTACAATGAGCAGTACTTC.